This T cell receptor (beta chain) is drawn from a study of early T cells in non-severe SARS-CoV-2 infection. Study results and limitations: Using VDJdb, the matching emphasized anti-spike CD8 responses while missing private and CD4 specificities.

This clonotype was found many times. The antigen remains undetermined. Researchers attached unique molecular identifiers to individual cDNA molecules. TCRdb reprocessed the 5' RACE reads with MiXCR, giving one entry per CDR3 protein. The sample lists fewer than 25,000 distinct CDR3 sequences; roughly 3.5% were seen once. With 3 bases clipped from V and 1 base from J, the junction kept 4 bases outside the gene matches. Germline V lookup: CDR1 MNHEY, CDR2 SMNVEV (reference sequence). This CDR3 region has 15 residues. The receptor's source is an adult who was a healthcare worker with PCR-confirmed SARS-CoV-2 infection or an uninfected control (not recorded which). The V gene is TRBV27, the J gene TRBJ1-2, with 8 nucleotides matching TRBD1. Sequenced sample: whole blood. The DNA for the CDR3 is TGTGCCAGCAGTTTCAGGACAGGGAGTAACTATGGCTACACCTTC. Protein: CASSFRTGSNYGYTF.